Listed here is a single T cell receptor beta chain. Study members were between about 18 and 90 years old and lived in 24 US regions. Clinical histories supplied by participants themselves formed the basis of cohort assignment. Either two negative PCRs, clearance, or symptom resolution qualified Cohort 3 donors as recovered. Authors' processing steps: Reference gene primer amplification gave estimated nucleated cell counts. Assay: immunoSEQ multiplex PCR; the TCRdb copy retains only in-frame clones and omits some. The V and J calls and the clone size are those of that table, but D and trimming were determined from the DNA. This table holds 150,000 to 200,000 clones, approximately 80% found once. This sample stems from a study of blood T cell repertoires in COVID-19. V lost 2 bases to trimming and J lost 7 bases, with 8 bases between them. Germline loops: CDR1 PRHDT, CDR2 FYEKMQ (reference sequence). CDR3 length: 13 residues.

This TCR was sampled from a man between 45 and 60 years old who had recovered from COVID-19. The genes are TRBV13 and TRBJ1-4; no reliable D call. Sequencing used PBMCs or T cells enriched from blood (not recorded which). The CDR3 DNA reads TGTGCCAGCAGCTTACGAGGGTCTGAAAAACTGTTTTTT. Translation: CASSLRGSEKLFF. The full variable domain, completed using reference TRBV13 and TRBJ1-4, is AAGVIQSPRHLIKEKRETATLKCYPIPRHDTVYWYQQGPGQDPQFLISFYEKMQSDKGSIPDRFSAQQFSDYHSELNMSSLELGDSALYFCASSLRGSEKLFFGSGTQLSVL.